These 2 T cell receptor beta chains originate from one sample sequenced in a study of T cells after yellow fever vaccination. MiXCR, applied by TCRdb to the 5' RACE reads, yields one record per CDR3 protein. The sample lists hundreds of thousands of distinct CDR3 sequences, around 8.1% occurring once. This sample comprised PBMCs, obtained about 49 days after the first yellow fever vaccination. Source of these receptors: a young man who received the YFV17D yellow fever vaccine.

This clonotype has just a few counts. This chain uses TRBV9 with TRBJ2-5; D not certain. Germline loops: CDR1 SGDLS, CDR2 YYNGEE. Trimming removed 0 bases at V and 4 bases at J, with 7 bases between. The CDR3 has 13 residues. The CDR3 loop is CASSVAWLETQYF. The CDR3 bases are TGTGCCAGCAGCGTAGCTTGGTTAGAGACCCAGTACTTC.

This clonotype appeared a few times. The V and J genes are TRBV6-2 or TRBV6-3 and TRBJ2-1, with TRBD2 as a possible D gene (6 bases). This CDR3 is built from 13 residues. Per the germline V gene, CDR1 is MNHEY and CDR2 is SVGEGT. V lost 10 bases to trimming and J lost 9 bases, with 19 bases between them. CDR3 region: CATRRGLRAEQFF. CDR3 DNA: TGTGCCACCCGGCGGGGCCTACGCGCTGAGCAGTTCTTC.